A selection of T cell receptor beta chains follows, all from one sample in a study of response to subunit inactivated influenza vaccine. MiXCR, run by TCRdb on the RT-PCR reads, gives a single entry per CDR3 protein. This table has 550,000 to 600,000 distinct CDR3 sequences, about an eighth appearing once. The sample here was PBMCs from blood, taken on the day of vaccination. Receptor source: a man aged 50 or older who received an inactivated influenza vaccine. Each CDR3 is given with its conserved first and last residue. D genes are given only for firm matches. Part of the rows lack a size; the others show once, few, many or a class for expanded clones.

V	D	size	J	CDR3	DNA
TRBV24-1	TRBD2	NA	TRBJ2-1	CATSDLGRGGNEQFF	TGTGCCACCAGTGATTTGGGACGGGGGGGCAATGAGCAGTTCTTC
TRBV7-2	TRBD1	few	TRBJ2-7	CASSRGTGVYEQYF	TGTGCCAGCAGCCGCGGGACAGGGGTCTACGAGCAGTACTTC
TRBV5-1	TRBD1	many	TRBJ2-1	CASSLRTGGIDNEQFF	TGCGCCAGCAGCCTCCGGACAGGGGGCATTGACAATGAGCAGTTCTTC
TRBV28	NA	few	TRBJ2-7	CASSLPHLSYEQYF	TGTGCCAGCAGTTTACCACATCTTTCCTACGAGCAGTACTTC
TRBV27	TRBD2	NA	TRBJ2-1	CASSSSSGGAVAEQFF	TGTGCCAGCAGTTCCTCTAGCGGGGGGGCCGTAGCTGAGCAGTTCTTC
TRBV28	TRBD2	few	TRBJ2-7	CASSSRLAGGLGYEQYF	TGTGCCAGCAGTTCCAGACTAGCGGGAGGTCTGGGCTACGAGCAGTACTTC
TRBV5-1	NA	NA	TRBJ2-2	CASSLEVFTGELFF	TGCGCCAGCAGCTTGGAGGTATTCACCGGGGAGCTGTTTTTT
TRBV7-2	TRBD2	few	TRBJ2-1	CASSLAASGGDNEQFF	TGTGCCAGCAGCTTAGCGGCTAGCGGGGGGGACAATGAGCAGTTCTTC
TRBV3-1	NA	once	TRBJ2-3	CASSQDLETTTDTQYF	TGTGCCAGCAGCCAAGATTTGGAGACTACCACAGATACGCAGTATTTT
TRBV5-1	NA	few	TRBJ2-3	CASSLGPQTTSDTQYF	TGCGCCAGCAGCTTGGGGCCGCAGACAACGTCAGATACGCAGTATTTT
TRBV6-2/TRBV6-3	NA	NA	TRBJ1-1	CASSQRRNPAFF	TGTGCCAGCAGCCAGCGACGGAATCCAGCTTTCTTT
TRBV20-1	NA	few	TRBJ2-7	CSARTENSYEQYF	TGCAGTGCAAGGACAGAGAACTCCTACGAGCAGTACTTC
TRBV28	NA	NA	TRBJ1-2	CASSPPRRYNYGYTF	TGTGCCAGCAGCCCTCCGCGACGGTATAACTATGGCTACACCTTC
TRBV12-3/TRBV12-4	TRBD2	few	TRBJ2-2	CASSLARLAGMWELFF	TGTGCCAGCAGTTTAGCGCGTCTAGCGGGGATGTGGGAGCTGTTTTTT
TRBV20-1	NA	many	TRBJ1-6	CSARGRGYNSPLHF	TGCAGTGCTAGAGGCCGGGGGTATAATTCACCCCTCCACTTT
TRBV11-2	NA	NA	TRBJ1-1	CASSQTGPVYLMNTEAFF	TGTGCCAGCAGCCAAACAGGCCCCGTATACCTAATGAACACTGAAGCTTTCTTT